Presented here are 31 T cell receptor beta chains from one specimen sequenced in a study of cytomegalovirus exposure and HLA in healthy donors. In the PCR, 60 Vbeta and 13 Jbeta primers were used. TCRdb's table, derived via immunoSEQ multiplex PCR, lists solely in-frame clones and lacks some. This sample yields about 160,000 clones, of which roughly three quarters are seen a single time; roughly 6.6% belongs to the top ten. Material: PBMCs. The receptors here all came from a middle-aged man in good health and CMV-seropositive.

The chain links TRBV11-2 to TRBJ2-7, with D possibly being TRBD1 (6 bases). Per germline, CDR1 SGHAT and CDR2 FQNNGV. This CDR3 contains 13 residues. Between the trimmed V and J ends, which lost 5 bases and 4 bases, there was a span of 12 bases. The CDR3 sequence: CASSQDRIYEQYF. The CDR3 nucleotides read TGTGCCAGCAGCCAAGACAGGATTTACGAGCAGTACTTC.

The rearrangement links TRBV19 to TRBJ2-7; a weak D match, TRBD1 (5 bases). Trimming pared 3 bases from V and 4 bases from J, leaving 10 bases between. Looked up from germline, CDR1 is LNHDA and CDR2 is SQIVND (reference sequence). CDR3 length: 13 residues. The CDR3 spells CASSIAGWYEQYF. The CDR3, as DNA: TGTGCCAGTAGTATTGCAGGGTGGTACGAGCAGTACTTC. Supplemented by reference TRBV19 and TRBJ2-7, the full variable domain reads DGGITQSPKYLFRKEGQNVTLSCEQNLNHDAMYWYRQDPGQGLRLIYYSQIVNDFQKGDIAEGYSVSREKKESFPLTVTSAQKNPTAFYLCASSIAGWYEQYFGPGTRLTVT.

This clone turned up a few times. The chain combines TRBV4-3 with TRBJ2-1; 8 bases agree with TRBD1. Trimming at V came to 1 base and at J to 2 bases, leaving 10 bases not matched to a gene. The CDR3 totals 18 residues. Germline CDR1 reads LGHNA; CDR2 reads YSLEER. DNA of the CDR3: TGCGCCAGCAGCCAAGCCCCTTGGGACAGGCGGCCCTACAATGAGCAGTTCTTC. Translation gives CASSQAPWDRRPYNEQFF.

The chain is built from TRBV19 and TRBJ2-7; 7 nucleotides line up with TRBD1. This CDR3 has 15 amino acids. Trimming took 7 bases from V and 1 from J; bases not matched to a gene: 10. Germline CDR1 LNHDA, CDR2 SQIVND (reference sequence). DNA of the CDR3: TGTGCCAGTACCCCGAGCCCCAGGGGGTCCTACGAGCAGTACTTC. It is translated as CASTPSPRGSYEQYF.

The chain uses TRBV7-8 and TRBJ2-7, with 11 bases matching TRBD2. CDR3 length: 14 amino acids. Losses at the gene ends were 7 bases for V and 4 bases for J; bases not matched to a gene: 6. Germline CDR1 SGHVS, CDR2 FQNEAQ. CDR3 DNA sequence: TGTGCCAGCACCCAGGGACTAGCGGTTTACGAGCAGTACTTC. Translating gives CASTQGLAVYEQYF. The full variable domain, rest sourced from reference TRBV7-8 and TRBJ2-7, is GAGVSQSPRYKVAKRGQDVALRCDPISGHVSLFWYQQALGQGPEFLTYFQNEAQLDKSGLPSDRFFAERPEGSVSTLKIQRTQQEDSAVYLCASTQGLAVYEQYFGPGTRLTVT.

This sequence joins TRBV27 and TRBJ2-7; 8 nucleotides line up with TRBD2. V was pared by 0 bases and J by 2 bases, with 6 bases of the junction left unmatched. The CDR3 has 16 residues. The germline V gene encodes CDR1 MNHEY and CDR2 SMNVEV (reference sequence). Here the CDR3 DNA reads TGTGCCAGCAGTTTATCTAGCGGGACTAGGACCTACGAGCAGTACTTC. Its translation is CASSLSSGTRTYEQYF.

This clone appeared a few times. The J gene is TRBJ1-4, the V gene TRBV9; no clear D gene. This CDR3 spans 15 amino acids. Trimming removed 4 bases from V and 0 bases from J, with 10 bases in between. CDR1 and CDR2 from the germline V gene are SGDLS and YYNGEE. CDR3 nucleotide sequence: TGTGCCAGCAGCCCTCCCGGGGCAACTAATGAAAAACTGTTTTTT. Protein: CASSPPGATNEKLFF.

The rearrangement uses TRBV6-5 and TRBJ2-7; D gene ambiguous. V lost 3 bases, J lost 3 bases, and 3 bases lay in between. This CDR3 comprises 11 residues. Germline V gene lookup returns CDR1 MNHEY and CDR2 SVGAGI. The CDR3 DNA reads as TGTGCCAGCAGTTATAACTACGAGCAGTACTTC. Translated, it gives CASSYNYEQYF.

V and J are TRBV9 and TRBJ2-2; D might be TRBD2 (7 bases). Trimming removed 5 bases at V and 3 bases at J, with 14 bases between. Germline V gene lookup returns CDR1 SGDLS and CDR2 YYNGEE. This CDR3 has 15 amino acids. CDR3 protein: CASSRGGGHTGELFF. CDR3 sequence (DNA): TGTGCCAGCAGTAGGGGAGGGGGGCACACCGGGGAGCTGTTTTTT. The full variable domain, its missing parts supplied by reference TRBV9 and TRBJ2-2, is DSGVTQTPKHLITATGQRVTLRCSPRSGDLSVYWYQQSLDQGLQFLIQYYNGEERAKGNILERFSAQQFPDLHSELNLSSLELGDSALYFCASSRGGGHTGELFFGEGSRLTVL.

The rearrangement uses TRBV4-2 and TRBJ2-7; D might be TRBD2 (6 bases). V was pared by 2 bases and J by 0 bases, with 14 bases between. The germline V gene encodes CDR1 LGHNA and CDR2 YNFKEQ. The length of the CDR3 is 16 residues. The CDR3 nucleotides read TGTGCCAGCAGCCAAATGGGGACTTCGAGCTCCTACGAGCAGTACTTC. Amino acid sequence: CASSQMGTSSSYEQYF.

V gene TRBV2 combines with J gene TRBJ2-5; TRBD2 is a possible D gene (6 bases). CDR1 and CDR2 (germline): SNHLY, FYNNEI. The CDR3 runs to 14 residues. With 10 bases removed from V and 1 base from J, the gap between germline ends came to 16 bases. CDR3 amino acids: CATIRDSLQETQYF. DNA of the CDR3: TGTGCCACTATACGGGACTCCCTCCAAGAGACCCAGTACTTC.

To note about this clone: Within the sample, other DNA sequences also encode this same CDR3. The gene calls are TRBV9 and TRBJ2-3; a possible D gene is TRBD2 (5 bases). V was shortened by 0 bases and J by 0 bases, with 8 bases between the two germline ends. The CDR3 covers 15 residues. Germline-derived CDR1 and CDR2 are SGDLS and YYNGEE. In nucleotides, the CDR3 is TGTGCCAGCAGCGTAGTTGGGGAGAGCACAGATACGCAGTATTTT. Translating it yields CASSVVGESTDTQYF.

CDR3 bases: TGCAGCGTGGGTCCGGGGGGTCCCGGGGAGCTGTTTTTT. Translated: CSVGPGGPGELFF. The V gene is TRBV29-1, the J gene TRBJ2-2; 7 nucleotides line up with TRBD2. V lost 6 bases to trimming and J lost 6 bases; unmatched junction nucleotides: 7. CDR1 and CDR2 (germline): SQVTM, ANQGSEA. CDR3 length: 13 amino acids.

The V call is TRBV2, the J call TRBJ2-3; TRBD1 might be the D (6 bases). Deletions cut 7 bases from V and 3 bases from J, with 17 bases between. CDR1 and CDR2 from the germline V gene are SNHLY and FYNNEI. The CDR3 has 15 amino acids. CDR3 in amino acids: CASNERQGGTDTQYF. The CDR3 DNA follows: TGTGCCAGCAATGAGCGTCAAGGGGGTACAGATACGCAGTATTTT.

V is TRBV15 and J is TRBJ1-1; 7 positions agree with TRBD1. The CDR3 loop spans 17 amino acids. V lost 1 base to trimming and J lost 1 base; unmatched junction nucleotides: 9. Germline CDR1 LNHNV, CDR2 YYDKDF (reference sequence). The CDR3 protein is CATSRGAQTGSNTEAFF. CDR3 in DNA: TGTGCCACCAGCAGAGGGGCCCAGACAGGGTCGAACACTGAAGCTTTCTTT.

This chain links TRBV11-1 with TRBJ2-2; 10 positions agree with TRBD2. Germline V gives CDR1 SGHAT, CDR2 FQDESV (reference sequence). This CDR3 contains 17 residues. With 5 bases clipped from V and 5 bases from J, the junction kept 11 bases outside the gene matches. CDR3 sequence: CASSRSGGRWGTGELFF. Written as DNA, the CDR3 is TGTGCCAGCAGCCGTAGCGGGGGGCGATGGGGGACCGGGGAGCTGTTTTTT. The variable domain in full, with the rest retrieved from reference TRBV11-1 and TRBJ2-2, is EAEVAQSPRYKITEKSQAVAFWCDPISGHATLYWYRQILGQGPELLVQFQDESVVDDSQLPKDRFSAERLKGVDSTLKIQPAELGDSAMYLCASSRSGGRWGTGELFFGEGSRLTVL.

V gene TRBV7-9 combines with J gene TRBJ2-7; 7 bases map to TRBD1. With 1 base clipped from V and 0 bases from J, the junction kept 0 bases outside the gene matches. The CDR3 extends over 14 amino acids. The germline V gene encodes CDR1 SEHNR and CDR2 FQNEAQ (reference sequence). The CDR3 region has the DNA TGTGCCAGCAGCTTAGGGGACAGCTCCTACGAGCAGTACTTC. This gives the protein CASSLGDSSYEQYF.

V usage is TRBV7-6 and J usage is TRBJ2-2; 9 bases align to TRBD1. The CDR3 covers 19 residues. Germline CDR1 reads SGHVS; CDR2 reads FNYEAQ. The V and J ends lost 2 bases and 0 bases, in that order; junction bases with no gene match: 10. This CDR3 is CASSLPMGGQGANTGELFF. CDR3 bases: TGTGCCAGCAGCTTACCGATGGGGGGACAGGGTGCGAACACCGGGGAGCTGTTTTTT. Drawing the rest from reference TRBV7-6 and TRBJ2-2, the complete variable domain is GAGVSQSPRYKVTKRGQDVALRCDPISGHVSLYWYRQALGQGPEFLTYFNYEAQQDKSGLPNDRFSAERPEGSISTLTIQRTEQRDSAMYRCASSLPMGGQGANTGELFFGEGSRLTVL.

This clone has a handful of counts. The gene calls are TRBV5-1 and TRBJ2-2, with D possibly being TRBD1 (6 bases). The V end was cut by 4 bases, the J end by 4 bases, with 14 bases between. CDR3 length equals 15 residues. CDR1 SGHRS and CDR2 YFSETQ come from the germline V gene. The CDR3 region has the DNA TGCGCCAGCAGCCTCCAGGGGCGCGGCACCGGGGAGCTGTTTTTT. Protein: CASSLQGRGTGELFF. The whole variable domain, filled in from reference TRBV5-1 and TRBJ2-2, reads KAGVTQTPRYLIKTRGQQVTLSCSPISGHRSVSWYQQTPGQGLQFLFEYFSETQRNKGNFPGRFSGRQFSNSRSEMNVSTLELGDSALYLCASSLQGRGTGELFFGEGSRLTVL.

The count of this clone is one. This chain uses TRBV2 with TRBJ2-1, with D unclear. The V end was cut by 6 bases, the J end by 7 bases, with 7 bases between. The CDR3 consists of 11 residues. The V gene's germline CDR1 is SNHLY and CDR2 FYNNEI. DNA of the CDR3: TGTGCCAGCAGCCCGCAGAATGAGCAGTTCTTC. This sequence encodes CASSPQNEQFF.

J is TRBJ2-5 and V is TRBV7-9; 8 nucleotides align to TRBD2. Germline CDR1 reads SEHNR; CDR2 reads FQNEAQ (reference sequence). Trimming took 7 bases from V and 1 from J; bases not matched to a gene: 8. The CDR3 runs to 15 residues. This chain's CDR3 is CASTNLAGPQETQYF. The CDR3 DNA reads TGTGCCAGCACCAATTTAGCGGGGCCCCAAGAGACCCAGTACTTC.

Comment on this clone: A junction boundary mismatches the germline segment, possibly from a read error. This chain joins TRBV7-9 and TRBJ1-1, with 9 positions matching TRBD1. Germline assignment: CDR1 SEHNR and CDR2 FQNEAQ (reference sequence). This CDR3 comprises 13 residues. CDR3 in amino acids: CSSSLQGASEAFF. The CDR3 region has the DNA TGTTCCAGCAGCCTACAGGGGGCTAGTGAAGCTTTCTTT.

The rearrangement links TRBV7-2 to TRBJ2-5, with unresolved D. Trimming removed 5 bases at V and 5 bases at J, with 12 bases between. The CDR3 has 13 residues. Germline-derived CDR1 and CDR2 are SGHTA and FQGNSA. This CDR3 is CASSPSVGETQYF. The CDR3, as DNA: TGTGCCAGCAGCCCCTCAGTCGGGGAGACCCAGTACTTC.

This CDR3 reads CASSLGQGNEQYF. Here the CDR3 DNA reads TGTGCCAGCAGCTTAGGGCAGGGGAACGAGCAGTACTTC. The chain has TRBV7-8 and TRBJ2-7; tentatively, D is TRBD1 (6 bases). V was shortened by 1 base and J by 5 bases, with 9 bases between the two germline ends. Germline V gene data show CDR1 as SGHVS and CDR2 as FQNEAQ. There are 13 residues in the CDR3.

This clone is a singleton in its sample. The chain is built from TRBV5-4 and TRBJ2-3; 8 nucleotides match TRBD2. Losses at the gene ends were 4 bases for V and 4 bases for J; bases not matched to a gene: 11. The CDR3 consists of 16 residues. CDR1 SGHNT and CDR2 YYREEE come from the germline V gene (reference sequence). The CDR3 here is CASSGNAGGGSDTQYF. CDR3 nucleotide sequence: TGTGCCAGCAGCGGAAACGCGGGGGGCGGGTCAGATACGCAGTATTTT.

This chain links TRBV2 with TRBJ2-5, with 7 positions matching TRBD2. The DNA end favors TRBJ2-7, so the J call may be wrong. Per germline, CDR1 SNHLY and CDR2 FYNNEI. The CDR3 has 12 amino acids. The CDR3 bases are TGTGCCAGTCGGGGGGTCTCCTACGAGCAGTACTTC. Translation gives CASRGVSYEQYF.

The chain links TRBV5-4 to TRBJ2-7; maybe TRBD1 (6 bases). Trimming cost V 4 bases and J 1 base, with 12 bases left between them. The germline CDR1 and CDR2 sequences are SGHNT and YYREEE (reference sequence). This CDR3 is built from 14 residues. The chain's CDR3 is CASSDRITSYEQYF. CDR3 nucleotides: TGTGCCAGCAGCGACAGGATTACTTCCTACGAGCAGTACTTC.

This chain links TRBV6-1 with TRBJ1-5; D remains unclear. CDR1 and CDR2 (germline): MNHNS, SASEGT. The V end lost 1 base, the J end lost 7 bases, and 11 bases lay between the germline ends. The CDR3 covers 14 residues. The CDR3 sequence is CASSEGEVWQPQHF. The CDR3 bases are TGTGCCAGCAGTGAAGGGGAGGTGTGGCAGCCCCAGCATTTT.

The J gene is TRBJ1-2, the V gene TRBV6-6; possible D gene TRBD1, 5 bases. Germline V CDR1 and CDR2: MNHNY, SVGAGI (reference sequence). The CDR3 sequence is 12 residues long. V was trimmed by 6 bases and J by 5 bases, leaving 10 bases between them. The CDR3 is CASSPRGYGYTF. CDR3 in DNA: TGTGCCAGCAGCCCTAGGGGATATGGCTACACCTTC.

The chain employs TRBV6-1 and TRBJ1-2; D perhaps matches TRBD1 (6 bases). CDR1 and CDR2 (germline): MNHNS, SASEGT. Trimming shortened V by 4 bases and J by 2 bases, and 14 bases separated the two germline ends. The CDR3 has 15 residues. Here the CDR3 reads CASSAAGGANYGYTF. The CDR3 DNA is TGTGCCAGCAGTGCCGCTGGGGGGGCCAACTATGGCTACACCTTC.

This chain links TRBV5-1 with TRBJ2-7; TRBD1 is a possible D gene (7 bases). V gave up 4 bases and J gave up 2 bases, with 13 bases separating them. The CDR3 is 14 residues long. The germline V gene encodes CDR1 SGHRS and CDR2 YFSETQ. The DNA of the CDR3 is TGCGCCAGCAGCGGAGGGGACAGTACCTACGAGCAGTACTTC. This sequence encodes CASSGGDSTYEQYF. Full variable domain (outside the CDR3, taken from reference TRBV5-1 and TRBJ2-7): KAGVTQTPRYLIKTRGQQVTLSCSPISGHRSVSWYQQTPGQGLQFLFEYFSETQRNKGNFPGRFSGRQFSNSRSEMNVSTLELGDSALYLCASSGGDSTYEQYFGPGTRLTVT.